Each of the 24 T cell receptor beta chains below was sequenced from the same sample in a study of radiation and T cells in renal cell carcinoma. Time point given: baseline pretreatment blood. Treatment meaning: 15 Gy SBRT to primary tumor, nephrectomy 4 weeks later. Sequencing was performed with immunoSEQ multiplex PCR; in TCRdb, only in-frame clones are kept and a portion is missing. The repertoire has approximately 110,000 clones, approximately 82% of them found once; the top ten carry less than 3.5%. Sequencing was performed on blood, taken from a patient whose treatment included radiotherapy and nephrectomy. All receptors come from a woman in her sixties with renal cell carcinoma.

The chain joins TRBV6-1 to TRBJ2-3; TRBD1 aligns across 7 bases. V lost 4 bases and J lost 0; bases outside the gene matches: 1. CDR1 is MNHNS and CDR2 is SASEGT in the germline V gene. CDR3 length equals 14 residues. CDR3 region: CASSGQGSTDTQYF. CDR3 in DNA: TGTGCCAGCAGTGGACAGGGTAGCACAGATACGCAGTATTTT.

The chain couples TRBV7-9 to TRBJ1-2; TRBD1 is a possible D gene (6 bases). Trimming took 1 base from V and 5 from J, leaving 11 bases between them. This CDR3 region has 14 residues. The germline gives CDR1 SEHNR, CDR2 FQNEAQ (reference sequence). CDR3 DNA: TGTGCCAGCAGCTTAGGACAGGCCCAGTATGGCTACACCTTC. Its protein product is CASSLGQAQYGYTF.

There are a few counts of this clone. The J gene is TRBJ1-2, the V gene TRBV7-2, with 7 bases aligning to TRBD1. Unmatched junction bases numbered 2, after V lost 6 bases and J lost 4 bases. The CDR3 is 12 amino acids. Germline CDR1 is SGHTA and CDR2 is FQGNSA. In DNA, the CDR3 is TGTGCCAGCAGATGGACAGGCTATGGCTACACCTTC. Translation gives CASRWTGYGYTF.

In its sample, this clone was seen a few times. The chain employs TRBV11-2 and TRBJ1-2, with D maybe TRBD1 (5 bases). From germline, CDR1 is SGHAT and CDR2 FQNNGV. This CDR3 contains 14 residues. Trimming left V 0 bases short and J 4 bases short, with 9 bases between. The CDR3 loop is CASSLEAGPYGYTF. As DNA, the CDR3 is TGTGCCAGCAGCTTAGAGGCAGGGCCCTATGGCTACACCTTC.

This clone was detected a few times. The genes are TRBV27 and TRBJ2-7; the match to TRBD2 covers 8 bases. The junction had 13 bases not matched to a gene; V was cut back by 6 bases and J by 6 bases. CDR1 and CDR2 from the germline V gene are MNHEY and SMNVEV (reference sequence). This CDR3 has 15 amino acids. CDR3 protein: CASRTGTRPTGEQYF. The DNA of the CDR3 is TGTGCCAGCAGGACCGGGACTAGACCCACGGGCGAGCAGTACTTC.

In the case of this clone: The sample carries other DNA sequences with the same CDR3. V is TRBV5-4 and J is TRBJ1-1; no reliable D call. The CDR3 covers 12 residues. V was cut by 2 bases and J by 1 base, with 3 bases left in between. The germline V gene encodes CDR1 SGHNT and CDR2 YYREEE (reference sequence). CDR3 loop: CASSFGNTEAFF. CDR3 sequence (DNA): TGTGCCAGCAGCTTCGGGAACACTGAAGCTTTCTTT.

The CDR3 loop reads CAISESGGTTIADTQYF. In DNA, the CDR3 is TGTGCCATCAGTGAGTCAGGCGGGACGACTATTGCAGATACGCAGTATTTT. The chain couples TRBV10-3 to TRBJ2-3, with D tentatively TRBD2 (6 bases). This CDR3 contains 17 residues. In germline, CDR1 is ENHRY, CDR2 SYGVKD. V was cut by 0 bases and J by 4 bases, with 17 bases left in between.

The rearrangement links TRBV19 to TRBJ1-5; 9 positions agree with TRBD1. Germline-derived CDR1 and CDR2 are LNHDA and SQIVND (reference sequence). Trimming cost V 10 bases and J 2 bases; bases outside gene matches: 6. The CDR3 loop spans 14 amino acids. The CDR3 here is CATGTGNGNQPQHF. As DNA, the CDR3 is TGTGCCACGGGGACAGGGAACGGCAATCAGCCCCAGCATTTT.

The gene calls are TRBV6-5 and TRBJ2-1; TRBD2 aligns across 8 bases. Germline CDR1 MNHEY, CDR2 SVGAGI. The CDR3 runs 14 residues. V shed 3 bases, J shed 6 bases, and the junction held 4 bases outside the gene matches. The CDR3 bases are TGTGCCAGCAGTTATGGGCTAGCGGGCAATGAGCAGTTCTTC. The encoded protein is CASSYGLAGNEQFF.

The sample holds many counts of this clone. The J gene is TRBJ1-5, the V gene TRBV10-3, with TRBD1 matching 9 bases. This CDR3 comprises 13 residues. Germline V gene data show CDR1 as ENHRY and CDR2 as SYGVKD. V was clipped by 10 bases and J by 6 bases; unmatched bases: 7. The CDR3 DNA follows: TGTGCCACCCGGACAGGGGCAACTCAGCCCCAGCATTTT. Protein product: CATRTGATQPQHF.

This sequence joins TRBV6-6 and TRBJ1-4, with 9 bases aligning to TRBD1. The V gene end was trimmed by 0 bases and the J gene end by 8 bases; junction bases not matched to a gene: 7. Germline V gene sequence: CDR1 MNHNY, CDR2 SVGAGI (reference sequence). This CDR3 region has 16 residues. The CDR3 nucleotides are TGTGCCAGCAGTTACTCGAGACAGGGGGGTTCGGAAAAACTGTTTTTT. Its translation is CASSYSRQGGSEKLFF.

The J gene is TRBJ2-2, the V gene TRBV11-3; D is uncertain. The CDR3 has 16 residues. V was cut by 5 bases and J by 4 bases, with 17 bases left in between. Germline CDR1 reads SGHNT; CDR2 reads YENEEA. CDR3 loop: CASSRARVLGTGELFF. DNA of the CDR3: TGTGCCAGCAGCCGGGCTCGGGTGTTGGGCACCGGGGAGCTGTTTTTT.

This chain links TRBV7-9 with TRBJ2-5; possible D gene TRBD1, 5 bases. Trimming took off 5 bases at V and 1 base at J, with 11 bases between the two ends. The CDR3 contains 14 residues. Per the germline V gene, CDR1 is SEHNR and CDR2 is FQNEAQ (reference sequence). The CDR3 DNA sequence: TGTGCCAGCAGCCACGACAGTACCCAAGAGACCCAGTACTTC. Protein: CASSHDSTQETQYF.

The V call is TRBV6-5, the J call TRBJ2-1; a weak D match, TRBD1 (5 bases). CDR1 MNHEY and CDR2 SVGAGI come from the germline V gene. The V end was cut by 0 bases, the J end by 9 bases, with 12 bases between. CDR3 size: 14 residues. CDR3 region: CASSYSRGTGEQFF. CDR3 coding DNA: TGTGCCAGCAGTTACTCTAGGGGCACGGGTGAGCAGTTCTTC.

The chain uses TRBV6-1 and TRBJ1-6, with D hard to call. The germline V gene has CDR1 MNHNS and CDR2 SASEGT. CDR3 size: 14 residues. V shed 7 bases and J shed 7 bases, with 14 bases lying between them. The CDR3 protein is CASIPLWGNSPLHF. The CDR3 nucleotides are TGTGCCAGCATTCCGCTGTGGGGAAATTCACCCCTCCACTTT.

This clone was observed a few times. This sequence joins TRBV4-3 and TRBJ2-6; D is undetermined. The V gene's germline CDR1 is LGHNA and CDR2 YSLEER. Trimming left V 0 bases short and J 0 bases short, with 9 bases between. This CDR3 region has 17 residues. The CDR3 DNA reads TGCGCCAGCAGCCAAGATCAGTCCCACTCTGGGGCCAACGTCCTGACTTTC. It is translated as CASSQDQSHSGANVLTF.

The chain employs TRBV7-2 and TRBJ2-5, with TRBD2 matching 10 bases. Per germline, CDR1 SGHTA and CDR2 FQGNSA. The CDR3 covers 16 residues. Trimming took 8 bases from V and 5 from J; bases not matched to a gene: 14. CDR3 region: CASLEGLAGVRETQYF. In DNA form, the CDR3 reads TGTGCCAGCTTGGAGGGGCTAGCGGGAGTTCGCGAGACCCAGTACTTC. The variable domain in full, with the rest retrieved from reference TRBV7-2 and TRBJ2-5, is GAGVSQSPSNKVTEKGKDVELRCDPISGHTALYWYRQSLGQGLEFLIYFQGNSAPDKSGLPSDRFSAERTGGSVSTLTIQRTQQEDSAVYLCASLEGLAGVRETQYFGPGTRLLVL.

The CDR3 is CASSALAEQYF. CDR3 nucleotide sequence: TGTGCCAGCAGTGCATTAGCCGAGCAGTACTTC. This chain uses TRBV28 with TRBJ2-7; no clear D gene. Trimming left V 5 bases short and J 6 bases short, with 8 bases between. The CDR3 spans 11 residues. Per germline, CDR1 MDHEN and CDR2 SYDVKM. Filled out from reference TRBV28 and TRBJ2-7, the complete variable domain reads DVKVTQSSRYLVKRTGEKVFLECVQDMDHENMFWYRQDPGLGLRLIYFSYDVKMKEKGDIPEGYSVSREKKERFSLILESASTNQTSMYLCASSALAEQYFGPGTRLTVT.

The V and J genes are TRBV9 and TRBJ1-1; D gene uncertain. The ends were cut back, 6 bases at V and 1 base at J, with 10 bases in the middle. CDR3 size: 13 residues. CDR1 and CDR2 (germline): SGDLS, YYNGEE. CDR3 loop: CASKAATNTEAFF. The DNA for the CDR3 is TGTGCCAGCAAGGCAGCTACGAACACTGAAGCTTTCTTT.

The V call is TRBV7-6, the J call TRBJ1-5; 9 positions agree with TRBD1. Germline lookup yields CDR1 SGHVS and CDR2 FNYEAQ. This CDR3 has 14 residues. V dropped 6 bases and J dropped 8; count of bases not matched to a gene: 8. This CDR3 is CASSQGQGGEPQHF. DNA of the CDR3: TGTGCCAGCAGTCAGGGACAGGGTGGTGAGCCCCAGCATTTT. Together with reference TRBV7-6 and TRBJ1-5, the CDR3 gives the full variable domain: GAGVSQSPRYKVTKRGQDVALRCDPISGHVSLYWYRQALGQGPEFLTYFNYEAQQDKSGLPNDRFSAERPEGSISTLTIQRTEQRDSAMYRCASSQGQGGEPQHFGDGTRLSIL.

V gene TRBV6-5 combines with J gene TRBJ2-1; a possible D gene is TRBD2 (5 bases). Trimming took off 1 base at V and 7 bases at J, with 17 bases between the two ends. From germline, CDR1 is MNHEY and CDR2 SVGAGI. CDR3 length: 16 amino acids. The CDR3 coding sequence is TGTGCCAGCAGTTACTTAATTGCGGGCCCAAGGAATGAGCAGTTCTTC. It is translated as CASSYLIAGPRNEQFF.

This sequence joins TRBV7-9 and TRBJ2-6; D perhaps matches TRBD2 (5 bases). The germline V gene has CDR1 SEHNR and CDR2 FQNEAQ (reference sequence). Trimming removed 6 bases at V and 2 bases at J, with 11 bases between. This CDR3 comprises 15 residues. The CDR3 DNA is TGTGCCAGCAGTTCCGGGATCCCTGGGGCCAACGTCCTGACTTTC. As protein: CASSSGIPGANVLTF.

The genes are TRBV4-3 and TRBJ2-3, with TRBD2 identical over 9 bases. CDR3 length: 18 residues. Germline CDR1 is LGHNA and CDR2 is YSLEER. With 0 bases clipped from V and 2 bases from J, the junction kept 9 bases outside the gene matches. This CDR3 is CASSQDLGAGGFTDTQYF. The CDR3 bases are TGCGCCAGCAGCCAAGATCTCGGAGCGGGAGGATTCACAGATACGCAGTATTTT.

This chain uses TRBV28 with TRBJ2-5; D possibly corresponds to TRBD2 (6 bases). CDR3 length equals 13 residues. Looked up from germline, CDR1 is MDHEN and CDR2 is SYDVKM. V lost 6 bases, J lost 0 bases, and 8 bases lay in between. The CDR3 region has the DNA TGTGCCAGCAGCTTAGCGGACCAAGAGACCCAGTACTTC. Amino acid sequence: CASSLADQETQYF.